This T cell receptor beta chain emerged from a study of shared clonotypes between healthy human individuals. A remark on this clone: Antigen specificity is unknown.

Germline CDR1 SGHRS, CDR2 YFSETQ. CDR3 length: 14 residues. Deletions cut 4 bases from V and 6 bases from J, with 16 bases between. The split of CD4+ cells yielded CD45RA+ naive and CD45RA-negative memory subsets. Findings and limits, study-wide: The expectation was that sequencing depth would affect clonotype sharing among donors. Sampling used blood alone; tissue repertoires probably differ.

Assay execution proceeded at the deep level. Using immunoSEQ multiplex PCR, the repertoire was profiled, and TCRdb retains in-frame clones only, with some absent. Found here are 2 million to 2.5 million clones, 93% of them singletons; the top ten hold 0.36%. The clonotype originates from a man in his late teens or twenties in good health. Some clones in this sample may be carry-over from other donors' samples. Sequences were obtained from naive CD4+ T cells from PBMCs. Noted subset: CD45RA+ positively selected. The chain recombines TRBV5-1 with TRBJ1-1, with D perhaps matching TRBD1 (6 bases). The CDR3 is CASSGKTGSAEAFF. For the CDR3, the DNA is TGCGCCAGCAGCGGGAAAACAGGGAGCGCTGAAGCTTTCTTT.